Listed below are T cell receptor beta chains from one sample, sequenced in a study of blood T cell repertoires in COVID-19. Assay used: immunoSEQ multiplex PCR; TCRdb lists only in-frame clones, some missing. The data contain some 150,000 clones, roughly 89% of them seen just once; the ten biggest clones take up about 1.6%. Sequenced sample: peripheral blood. The receptors were sampled from a human donor in a cohort sampled during active COVID-19. Both conserved end residues are part of each CDR3. The D gene is left open where the match is weak. A row's size may be missing; if present it is once, few, many or a size class.

D gene	clone size	J gene	V gene	CDR3 protein	CDR3 DNA
TRBD2	-	TRBJ2-3	TRBV7-3	CASSLTGLAGDDTQYF	TGTGCCAGCAGCTTAACGGGACTAGCGGGGGATGATACGCAGTATTTT
TRBD1	-	TRBJ2-1	TRBV7-9	CAGDRVSYNEQFF	TGTGCCGGGGACAGGGTCTCCTACAATGAGCAGTTCTTC
-	-	TRBJ1-2	TRBV28	CASSVTIQGAGGYTF	TGTGCCAGCAGTGTAACGATACAGGGCGCGGGCGGCTACACCTTC
-	-	TRBJ2-5	TRBV12-3/TRBV12-4	CASSLQGQETQYF	TGTGCCAGCAGTTTGCAGGGGCAGGAGACCCAGTACTTC
-	-	TRBJ2-1	TRBV11-2	CASSHLHEQFF	TGTGCCAGCAGCCACTTACATGAGCAGTTCTTC
TRBD2	-	TRBJ2-7	TRBV7-8	CASKTPGRYEQYF	TGTGCCAGCAAGACACCCGGGAGGTACGAGCAGTACTTC
TRBD2	-	TRBJ2-1	TRBV3-1/TRBV3-2	CASSQRLAVYNEQFF	TGTGCCAGCAGCCAAAGGCTAGCGGTCTACAATGAGCAGTTCTTC
TRBD2	-	TRBJ2-3	TRBV20-1	CSASPGSYSGGADTQYF	TGCAGTGCTAGTCCCGGGTCCTATAGCGGGGGGGCTGATACGCAGTATTTT
TRBD1	-	TRBJ1-2	TRBV5-6	CASSLTDRVISGYTF	TGTGCCAGCAGCTTGACGGACAGGGTAATTAGTGGCTACACCTTC
TRBD1	-	TRBJ1-5	TRBV19	CASSMGTGGPPQHF	TGTGCCAGTAGTATGGGAACAGGGGGGCCGCCCCAGCATTTT
-	-	TRBJ2-7	TRBV5-4	CASSLAVAPYEQYF	TGTGCCAGCAGCTTAGCGGTAGCCCCCTACGAGCAGTACTTC
TRBD1	-	TRBJ2-3	TRBV9	CASSPHRGGTDTQYF	TGTGCCAGCAGCCCTCACAGGGGCGGCACAGATACGCAGTATTTT
-	-	TRBJ2-1	TRBV5-8	CASSSPPRGFEQFF	TGTGCCAGCAGCTCCCCCCCCAGGGGTTTTGAGCAGTTCTTC
-	-	TRBJ1-1	TRBV6-5	CASTDRPNTEAFF	TGTGCCAGCACGGACAGACCGAACACTGAAGCTTTCTTT
-	few	TRBJ1-6	TRBV3-1/TRBV3-2	CASSQAARSPLHF	TGTGCCAGCAGCCAAGCTGCTCGGTCACCCCTCCACTTT
-	-	TRBJ2-1	TRBV5-1	CASSGGYGGIGAQFF	TGCGCCAGCAGCGGAGGGTATGGTGGGATCGGGGCGCAGTTCTTC
TRBD2	-	TRBJ2-5	TRBV7-9	CASGSFQGLAGGEETQYF	TGTGCCAGCGGTTCTTTCCAGGGACTAGCGGGGGGAGAGGAGACCCAGTACTTC
-	-	TRBJ1-1	TRBV7-6	CASSQSVGGIMNTEAFF	TGTGCCAGCAGCCAGTCGGTCGGAGGGATTATGAACACTGAAGCTTTCTTT
TRBD1	few	TRBJ1-5	TRBV7-8	CASSLGTGRNQPQHF	TGTGCCAGCAGCTTGGGGACAGGGAGGAATCAGCCCCAGCATTTT
-	-	TRBJ1-5	TRBV27	CASSIHSNQPQHF	TGTGCCAGCAGCATTCATAGCAATCAGCCCCAGCATTTT
-	-	TRBJ1-4	TRBV27	CASSFRTREKLFF	TGTGCCAGCAGTTTTCGGACTCGTGAAAAACTGTTTTTT
-	-	TRBJ2-3	TRBV2	CASTPGADTQYF	TGTGCCAGCACCCCGGGAGCAGATACGCAGTATTTT
-	-	TRBJ1-2	TRBV11-2	CASSLGLSEGYGYTF	TGTGCCAGCAGCTTAGGCCTGTCCGAGGGCTATGGCTACACCTTC
-	few	TRBJ1-5	TRBV19	CASSNPGDNQPQHF	TGTGCCAGTAGTAATCCGGGGGACAATCAGCCCCAGCATTTT
-	few	TRBJ1-6	TRBV7-9	CASSPRAYNSPLHF	TGTGCCAGCAGCCCGCGGGCATATAATTCACCCCTCCACTTT
-	-	TRBJ2-7	TRBV24-1	CATSDFLQASGGCVLGVVEEQYF	TGTGCCACCAGTGATTTCTTACAGGCGAGTGGGGGGTGCGTGCTCGGCGTGGTGGAGGAGCAGTACTTC
TRBD2	-	TRBJ2-5	TRBV18	CASSLGLAGGPQTQYF	TGTGCCAGCTCACTTGGACTAGCGGGGGGGCCGCAGACCCAGTACTTC
-	-	TRBJ2-1	TRBV7-9	CASSLGLYNEQFF	TGTGCCAGCAGCTTAGGACTTTACAATGAGCAGTTCTTC
-	-	TRBJ2-3	TRBV2	CASRPSSITDTQYF	TGTGCCAGCAGGCCCAGTTCAATCACAGATACGCAGTATTTT
-	-	TRBJ2-1	TRBV14	CASSQGGRLNEQFF	TGTGCCAGCAGCCAAGGGGGCCGCCTCAATGAGCAGTTCTTC
-	-	TRBJ2-5	TRBV9	CASSLGGPETQYF	TGTGCCAGCAGCCTAGGGGGGCCAGAGACCCAGTACTTC
-	-	TRBJ2-3	TRBV7-8	CASSLALPGADTQYF	TGTGCCAGCAGCTTAGCGCTTCCGGGGGCAGATACGCAGTATTTT
-	-	TRBJ2-3	TRBV5-1	CASSLRGTDTQYF	TGCGCCAGCAGCTTGCGGGGCACAGATACGCAGTATTTT
-	-	TRBJ1-1	TRBV5-1	CASSMPEGTEAFF	TGCGCCAGCAGTATGCCTGAGGGCACTGAAGCTTTCTTT
TRBD1	-	TRBJ2-7	TRBV6-2/TRBV6-3	CASSYLSNRGPYEQYF	TGTGCCAGCAGTTACCTATCTAACAGGGGGCCCTACGAGCAGTACTTC
TRBD2	-	TRBJ2-1	TRBV7-6	CASSVRGTSGRNEQFF	TGTGCCAGCAGCGTTAGGGGGACTAGCGGACGGAATGAGCAGTTCTTC
-	once	TRBJ2-1	TRBV14	CASSQAIGHYNEQFF	TGTGCCAGCAGCCAAGCGATCGGACACTACAATGAGCAGTTCTTC
-	-	TRBJ1-2	TRBV11-2	CASSYIEFGGYTF	TGTGCCAGCAGCTACATAGAGTTCGGGGGCTACACCTTC
TRBD1	-	TRBJ2-5	TRBV7-2	CASSGQGQETQYF	TGTGCCAGCAGTGGACAGGGCCAAGAGACCCAGTACTTC
-	-	TRBJ2-4	TRBV3-1/TRBV3-2	CASSPQGWLRNIQYF	TGTGCCAGCAGCCCGCAGGGGTGGCTGAGAAACATTCAGTACTTC
-	-	TRBJ2-5	TRBV19	CASSTTPFQETQYF	TGTGCCAGTAGTACGACACCATTCCAAGAGACCCAGTACTTC
-	-	TRBJ2-3	TRBV7-9	CASSLGRAGGTDTQYF	TGTGCCAGCAGCTTGGGGAGAGCAGGGGGCACAGATACGCAGTATTTT
-	-	TRBJ2-3	TRBV9	CASSVAASGGTDTQYF	TGTGCCAGCAGCGTAGCCGCGTCGGGAGGCACAGATACGCAGTATTTT
TRBD1	-	TRBJ1-4	TRBV2	CASSEPGQGATNEKLFF	TGTGCCAGCAGCGAACCGGGACAGGGAGCAACTAATGAAAAACTGTTTTTT
TRBD1	-	TRBJ2-1	TRBV25-1	CASSGQGARAYNEQFF	TGTGCCAGCAGTGGACAGGGGGCGCGGGCATACAATGAGCAGTTCTTC
-	-	TRBJ1-2	TRBV4-1	CASSQAGDYGYTF	TGCGCCAGCAGCCAAGCCGGGGACTATGGCTACACCTTC
TRBD1	-	TRBJ2-7	TRBV19	CASSIGTASEQYF	TGTGCCAGTAGTATCGGGACAGCCAGCGAGCAGTACTTC
TRBD2	-	TRBJ2-5	TRBV7-2	CASSRVAGGRYQETQYF	TGTGCCAGCAGCCGGGTAGCGGGGGGGAGGTACCAAGAGACCCAGTACTTC
TRBD2	few	TRBJ2-3	TRBV29-1	CSVDSSGADTQYF	TGCAGCGTTGATTCTAGCGGGGCTGATACGCAGTATTTT
-	-	TRBJ1-2	TRBV7-6	CASSLEGTTYGYTF	TGTGCCAGCAGCTTAGAGGGGACAACCTATGGCTACACCTTC
TRBD2	-	TRBJ2-2	TRBV4-1	CASSPTSGEDTGELFF	TGCGCCAGCAGCCCCACTAGCGGGGAGGACACCGGGGAGCTGTTTTTT
-	-	TRBJ2-3	TRBV4-2	CASSQDHGGSTDTQYF	TGTGCCAGCAGCCAAGATCACGGGGGTAGCACAGATACGCAGTATTTT
TRBD1	-	TRBJ1-6	TRBV6-6	CASSYSGTDHNSPLHF	TGTGCCAGCAGTTATTCCGGGACAGATCATAATTCACCCCTCCACTTT
-	-	TRBJ2-1	TRBV4-3	CASSQEGGVGWNEQFF	TGCGCCAGCAGCCAAGAAGGGGGGGTGGGTTGGAATGAGCAGTTCTTC
-	-	TRBJ1-2	TRBV7-9	CASAADYGYTF	TGTGCCAGCGCTGCAGACTATGGCTACACCTTC
-	-	TRBJ1-2	TRBV10-3	CAISEDGDYGYTF	TGTGCCATCAGTGAAGACGGGGACTATGGCTACACCTTC
-	once	TRBJ2-1	TRBV24-1	CATSDSGGLINEQFF	TGTGCCACCAGTGATTCGGGGGGCCTGATCAATGAGCAGTTCTTC